The T cell receptor (beta chain) under discussion was sequenced for a study of identifying expanded T cells in peripheral blood. During the collection period, no donor immune events like infections were recorded. The assay was immunoSEQ multiplex PCR, and TCRdb's table has in-frame clones only and misses some. This sample has around 56,000 clones, with approximately 82% found just once. Germline lookup yields CDR1 MNHEY and CDR2 SMNVEV (reference sequence). Deletions cut 6 bases from V and 8 bases from J, with 16 bases between. CDR3 length: 14 amino acids. The receptor comes from a person aged 18 to 75 in good health. What was sequenced was blood. V is TRBV27 and J is TRBJ1-4, with D maybe TRBD1 (5 bases). The CDR3 sequence is CASRKGTVGEKLFF. As DNA, the CDR3 is TGTGCCAGCAGGAAAGGGACTGTTGGGGAAAAACTGTTTTTT.